This T cell receptor (beta chain) was captured in a study of T cell responses to AZD1222 COVID-19 vaccine. Study-wide points: Researchers report vaccine-associated CD4 TCRs spanning spike, with dominance at 160-218 and 743-854. Repertoire collection took place solely once the T cell response had peaked. Donors were mostly white British, more females; clonal diversity possibly underestimated.

On this clone itself: Its antigen is as yet unknown.

Clones were sequenced by immunoSEQ multiplex PCR, and TCRdb holds only the in-frame ones, with some missing. The sample shows 100,000 to 150,000 clones, 86% of them seen only once. The V gene lost 2 bases and the J gene lost 12 bases, with 13 bases spanning the gap. There are 12 residues in the CDR3. CDR1 and CDR2 (germline): LGHDT, YNNKEL (reference sequence). The TCR comes from an adult in good health. The rearrangement uses TRBV3-1 (or the pseudogene TRBV3-2) and TRBJ1-1, with D possibly TRBD1 on 6 matching bases. Sequenced here: peripheral blood, sampled on day 0 of AZD1222 vaccination. The CDR3 loop is CASSQPGAHTFF. The CDR3 DNA is TGTGCCAGCAGCCAACCGGGGGCGCATACTTTCTTT.